This T cell receptor (beta chain) stems from a study of CD8 T cells in ankylosing spondylitis. Study conclusions and caveats: Within matched ankylosing spondylitis synovial fluid, disease-linked clones were reportedly significantly enriched. Disease-linked clones proved CD8+ and comparatively uncommon in peripheral blood.

From germline, CDR1 is SGHVS and CDR2 FNYEAQ. V shed 4 bases and J 3 bases; nucleotides not matched to a gene: 4. The CDR3 runs 15 residues. This clonotype was picked up a small number of times. Its target is not known. The TCR beta libraries were generated through quantitative 5'-RACE incorporating molecular barcodes. TCRdb passed the 5' RACE reads through MiXCR, listing each CDR3 protein once. The table shows approximately 100,000 distinct CDR3 sequences, with more than 20% occurring only once. The chain uses TRBV7-6 and TRBJ1-5, with 9 bases that match TRBD1. This clonotype was obtained from a male donor with ankylosing spondylitis. The sample comprised synovial fluid, either unsorted or a sorted T cell fraction (not recorded which). CDR3: CASSSDRGFNQPQHF. CDR3 nucleotides: TGTGCCAGCAGCTCGGACAGGGGCTTCAATCAGCCCCAGCATTTT. Looking up the rest from reference TRBV7-6 and TRBJ1-5 gives the full variable domain: GAGVSQSPRYKVTKRGQDVALRCDPISGHVSLYWYRQALGQGPEFLTYFNYEAQQDKSGLPNDRFSAERPEGSISTLTIQRTEQRDSAMYRCASSSDRGFNQPQHFGDGTRLSIL.